The rows below give T cell receptor beta chains drawn from one sample of a study of response to subunit inactivated influenza vaccine. TCRdb recomputed calls from the RT-PCR reads with MiXCR, one row per CDR3 protein. The sample lists 650,000 to 850,000 distinct CDR3 sequences; about 15% were seen once. Sample: PBMCs from blood, taken approximately 15 days before vaccination. The receptor set was obtained from a man between 45 and 60 years old who received an inactivated influenza vaccine. CDR3s include the opening cysteine and the closing phenylalanine or tryptophan. D genes are given only for firm matches. Clone size appears in some rows only: once, few, many, or a class for an expanded clone.

J: TRBJ2-7
V: TRBV4-1
D: TRBD1
size: few
DNA: TGCGCCAGCAGCCGGAACAGGGGTTCCCCCTACGAGCAGTACTTC
CDR3: CASSRNRGSPYEQYF

J: TRBJ1-1
V: TRBV2
D: NA
size: few
DNA: TGTGCCAGCAGTAGGGATGGTTACACTGAAGCTTTCTTT
CDR3: CASSRDGYTEAFF

J: TRBJ2-7
V: TRBV2
D: NA
size: few
DNA: TGTGCCAGCAGTGATAGGACAGACTACGAGCAGTACTTC
CDR3: CASSDRTDYEQYF

J: TRBJ2-3
V: TRBV10-3
D: TRBD2
size: NA
DNA: TGTGCCATCACAAAAGGGTTACTAGCGGGGAACACAGATACGCAGTATTTT
CDR3: CAITKGLLAGNTDTQYF

J: TRBJ1-1
V: TRBV5-1
D: NA
size: NA
DNA: TGCGCCAGCAGCTTGGCCGGCGGGACGGTGAACACTGAAGCTTTCTTT
CDR3: CASSLAGGTVNTEAFF

J: TRBJ2-2
V: TRBV5-4
D: NA
size: many
DNA: TGTGCCAGCAGCTTTCCGACAGCCCACACCGGGGAGCTGTTTTTT
CDR3: CASSFPTAHTGELFF

J: TRBJ2-5
V: TRBV11-2
D: TRBD2
size: NA
DNA: TGTGCCAGCAGCTTAGGAATACTAGCGATACGAGAGACCCAGTACTTC
CDR3: CASSLGILAIRETQYF

J: TRBJ2-4
V: TRBV5-6
D: TRBD2
size: NA
DNA: TGTGCCAGCAGCTTGAGACTAGCGGGAGGTTCTAAAGACATTCAGTACTTC
CDR3: CASSLRLAGGSKDIQYF

J: TRBJ2-1
V: TRBV6-2/TRBV6-3
D: NA
size: NA
DNA: TGTGCCAGCAGTTACGGGAGAGTCAATGAGCAGTTCTTC
CDR3: CASSYGRVNEQFF

J: TRBJ2-3
V: TRBV15
D: TRBD2
size: NA
DNA: TGTGCCACCAGCCGACCGGGACTAGTCGAGGATACGCAGTATTTT
CDR3: CATSRPGLVEDTQYF

J: TRBJ2-7
V: TRBV7-9
D: NA
size: NA
DNA: TGTGCCAGCAGCACAGAAGGAGTAAGGAACCACGAGCAGTACTTC
CDR3: CASSTEGVRNHEQYF

J: TRBJ2-1
V: TRBV12-3/TRBV12-4
D: TRBD2
size: NA
DNA: TGTGCCCGCAGTTTGGCTAGCGGGGGGCCGCGCTCCTACAATGAGCAGTTCTTC
CDR3: CARSLASGGPRSYNEQFF

J: TRBJ2-5
V: TRBV7-2
D: NA
size: NA
DNA: TGTGCCAGCAGCTTAGGGAAGGGGGAGTACCAAGAGAGCCAGTACTTC
CDR3: CASSLGKGEYQESQYF

J: TRBJ2-3
V: TRBV4-1
D: TRBD1
size: NA
DNA: TGCGCCAGCAGCGTCCAGGACAGGGTCACAGATACGCAGTATTTT
CDR3: CASSVQDRVTDTQYF

J: TRBJ2-7
V: TRBV28
D: TRBD2
size: few
DNA: TGTGCCAGCAGTTTAGGGACTAGACCCTACGAGCAGTACTTC
CDR3: CASSLGTRPYEQYF

J: TRBJ1-1
V: TRBV5-1
D: NA
size: NA
DNA: TGCGCCAGCCCTCACCCCCAGGACGCTGAAGCTTTCTTT
CDR3: CASPHPQDAEAFF

J: TRBJ2-1
V: TRBV7-2
D: NA
size: NA
DNA: TGTGCCAGCAGCTACGGACTGCGAAATGAGCAGTTCTTC
CDR3: CASSYGLRNEQFF

J: TRBJ2-1
V: TRBV20-1
D: TRBD2
size: NA
DNA: TGCAGTGCTAGAGATCCAGCGGGAGTGGACAATGAGCAGTTCTTC
CDR3: CSARDPAGVDNEQFF

J: TRBJ2-3
V: TRBV7-2
D: TRBD1
size: NA
DNA: TGTGCCAGCAGCTCACAGGGGTCGGGGTCAGATACGCAGTATTTT
CDR3: CASSSQGSGSDTQYF

J: TRBJ2-1
V: TRBV20-1
D: TRBD1
size: NA
DNA: TGCAGTGCCCCTGGACAGGCAAGCTCCTACAATGAGCAGTTCTTC
CDR3: CSAPGQASSYNEQFF

J: TRBJ2-1
V: TRBV12-3/TRBV12-4
D: TRBD2
size: NA
DNA: TGTGCCAGCGTTTCTAGCGGGAGGGCGGGAGAGCAGTTCTTC
CDR3: CASVSSGRAGEQFF

J: TRBJ1-1
V: TRBV18
D: TRBD1
size: few
DNA: TGTGCCAGCTCACCCAGGACAGGGATCAACACTGAAGCTTTCTTT
CDR3: CASSPRTGINTEAFF

J: TRBJ2-5
V: TRBV6-5
D: NA
size: NA
DNA: TGTGCCAGCAGATTACAGGGGGGGGAGACCCAGTACTTC
CDR3: CASRLQGGETQYF

J: TRBJ2-6
V: TRBV20-1
D: NA
size: few
DNA: TGCAGTGCTGTCAGTGAGGCTGGGGCCAACGTCCTGACTTTC
CDR3: CSAVSEAGANVLTF

J: TRBJ1-1
V: TRBV5-6
D: NA
size: NA
DNA: TGTGCCAGCAGCTGGAGGGGCAGAAACACTGAAGCTTTCTTT
CDR3: CASSWRGRNTEAFF

J: TRBJ2-3
V: TRBV9
D: NA
size: NA
DNA: TGTGCCAGCAGCGTAGCTCTCGCAGGGGGCACAGATACGCAGTATTTT
CDR3: CASSVALAGGTDTQYF

J: TRBJ2-2
V: TRBV30
D: NA
size: NA
DNA: TGTGCCTGGAGTGTTTACGGGACCAACACCGGGGAGCTGTTTTTT
CDR3: CAWSVYGTNTGELFF

J: TRBJ1-1
V: TRBV15
D: TRBD1
size: NA
DNA: TGTGCCACCAGCAGAGGGGCGGTCAGGGGGCTCGCGGGAGCTTTCTTT
CDR3: CATSRGAVRGLAGAFF

J: TRBJ2-7
V: TRBV15
D: NA
size: NA
DNA: TGTGCCTCGGGGGACGGTCGCTACGAGCAGTACTTC
CDR3: CASGDGRYEQYF

J: TRBJ1-5
V: TRBV27
D: TRBD1
size: few
DNA: TGTGCCAGCAGTCCCCAGACAGGGCTTAGCAATCAGCCCCAGCATTTT
CDR3: CASSPQTGLSNQPQHF

J: TRBJ2-5
V: TRBV11-1
D: NA
size: NA
DNA: TGTGCCAGCAGCTTAGCGCGGTTAGGGGTAGGGGCAGGAGAGACCCAGTACTTC
CDR3: CASSLARLGVGAGETQYF

J: TRBJ2-4
V: TRBV7-6
D: NA
size: NA
DNA: TGTGCCAGCAGCTCTGGGGCCGCAAGGTCCATAGCCAAAAACATTCAGTACTTC
CDR3: CASSSGAARSIAKNIQYF

J: TRBJ2-7
V: TRBV7-3
D: NA
size: few
DNA: TGTGCCAGCAGCTTGACGAGGGACTACGAGCAGTACTTC
CDR3: CASSLTRDYEQYF

J: TRBJ2-3
V: TRBV12-3/TRBV12-4
D: TRBD1
size: few
DNA: TGTGCCAGCAGCCGCGGGACAGGGGTTGCAGATACGCAGTATTTT
CDR3: CASSRGTGVADTQYF

J: TRBJ1-1
V: TRBV27
D: TRBD1
size: NA
DNA: TGTGCCAGCAGTTTATCTACAGGGGGCGCTTTCACTGAAGCTTTCTTT
CDR3: CASSLSTGGAFTEAFF

J: TRBJ2-2
V: TRBV24-1
D: NA
size: few
DNA: TGTGCCACCAGTGATTTGAATAGGGGCAGGATCGGCGGGGAGCTGTTTTTT
CDR3: CATSDLNRGRIGGELFF

J: TRBJ2-5
V: TRBV7-2
D: NA
size: NA
DNA: TGTGCCAGCAGCTTAGGATACAGGCAAGAGACCCAGTACTTC
CDR3: CASSLGYRQETQYF

J: TRBJ1-6
V: TRBV5-1
D: TRBD1
size: few
DNA: TGCGCCAGCAGCTGGGGGAGACAGGGGAATAATTCACCCCTCCACTTT
CDR3: CASSWGRQGNNSPLHF

J: TRBJ1-2
V: TRBV20-1
D: TRBD1
size: NA
DNA: TGCAGTGCTAGAGCTTCCGAGGGGACAGGGGGAGGGGGCTACACCTTC
CDR3: CSARASEGTGGGGYTF

J: TRBJ1-6
V: TRBV4-3
D: NA
size: many
DNA: TGCGCCAGCAGCCAAGAAGAACAGGGCAATTGGAATTCACCCCTCCACTTT
CDR3: CASSQEEQGNWNSPLHF

J: TRBJ2-1
V: TRBV29-1
D: TRBD2
size: many
DNA: TGCAGCGTTGTGCGGGCTAGCGGGAGATACAATGAGCAGTTCTTC
CDR3: CSVVRASGRYNEQFF

J: TRBJ2-5
V: TRBV20-1
D: TRBD1
size: few
DNA: TGCAGTGCTAGTTGGGACAGGGGAGAGACCCAGTACTTC
CDR3: CSASWDRGETQYF

J: TRBJ2-7
V: TRBV7-8
D: TRBD1
size: NA
DNA: TGTGCCAGCAGCTTAATCCAGGGGGTCTACGAGCAGTACTTC
CDR3: CASSLIQGVYEQYF

J: TRBJ1-4
V: TRBV12-3/TRBV12-4
D: NA
size: few
DNA: TGTGCCAGCAGTTTAGAGGCATTTAATGAAAAACTGTTTTTT
CDR3: CASSLEAFNEKLFF

J: TRBJ2-3
V: TRBV6-2/TRBV6-3
D: TRBD2
size: NA
DNA: TGTGCCAGCAGTTACCGACTAGCGGGAGTTGGCACAGATACGCAGTATTTT
CDR3: CASSYRLAGVGTDTQYF

J: TRBJ2-7
V: TRBV7-2
D: TRBD1
size: NA
DNA: TGTGCCAGCAGCTTACAGGGACAGTTGAGCTCCTACGAGCAGTACTTC
CDR3: CASSLQGQLSSYEQYF

J: TRBJ2-1
V: TRBV10-3
D: TRBD2
size: few
DNA: TGTGCCATCAGTGAGTCTAGCGGGACCTACAATGAGCAGTTCTTC
CDR3: CAISESSGTYNEQFF

J: TRBJ1-2
V: TRBV5-1
D: NA
size: many
DNA: TGCGCCAGCAGCTTGGGGCCCGCGGTGGGCTACACCTTC
CDR3: CASSLGPAVGYTF

J: TRBJ2-1
V: TRBV27
D: TRBD2
size: NA
DNA: TGTGCCAGCAGTTTCGGGACTAGCGGGGCCTACAATGAGCAGTTCTTC
CDR3: CASSFGTSGAYNEQFF

J: TRBJ2-7
V: TRBV2
D: NA
size: NA
DNA: TGTGCCAGCAGTGAATGGGTGCCATGGAGCTCCTACGAGCAGTACTTC
CDR3: CASSEWVPWSSYEQYF

J: TRBJ2-2
V: TRBV30
D: NA
size: few
DNA: TGTGCCTGGAGCTTCCTAGGGATAGGGGCCGGGGAGCTGTTTTTT
CDR3: CAWSFLGIGAGELFF

J: TRBJ2-3
V: TRBV12-3/TRBV12-4
D: NA
size: NA
DNA: TGTGCCAGCGCGCGCCCGGGCACAGATACGCAGTATTTT
CDR3: CASARPGTDTQYF

J: TRBJ2-3
V: TRBV4-1
D: TRBD2
size: NA
DNA: TGCGCCAGCACCAAAACTAGCGGGAGGATTTCGGGGAGCACAGATACGCAGTATTTT
CDR3: CASTKTSGRISGSTDTQYF

J: TRBJ1-2
V: TRBV6-1
D: NA
size: many
DNA: TGTGCCAGCAGTGAACATTCCGGGACGGTAAAGATGGGCTACACCTTC
CDR3: CASSEHSGTVKMGYTF

J: TRBJ2-1
V: TRBV20-1
D: TRBD1
size: NA
DNA: TGCTGTGCTAGAGATCGGGACAGGGGCCACAACAATGAGCAGTTCTTC
CDR3: CCARDRDRGHNNEQFF